A single sample is the source of the 15 T cell receptor beta chains below, sequenced in a study of cytomegalovirus exposure and HLA in healthy donors. Sequencing was performed with immunoSEQ multiplex PCR; in TCRdb, only in-frame clones are kept and a portion is missing. Here the sample spans about 120,000 clones, approximately 87% being singletons. Sequencing was performed on PBMCs. Every receptor here comes from a woman aged 18-29 years in good health and CMV-seropositive.

The V call is TRBV6-1, the J call TRBJ1-5; 7 bases fit TRBD1. V lost 3 bases and J lost 11; bases outside the gene matches: 7. Per the germline V gene, CDR1 is MNHNS and CDR2 is SASEGT. CDR3 size: 13 residues. CDR3 sequence (DNA): TGTGCCAGCAGTGACACCGGGACAGTCACCCAGCATTTT. Translated, it gives CASSDTGTVTQHF.

This clone came up once. The J gene is TRBJ2-2, the V gene TRBV11-3; 10 nucleotides match TRBD1. The CDR3 spans 15 residues. Germline values: CDR1 SGHNT, CDR2 YENEEA. The V gene end was trimmed by 5 bases and the J gene end by 3 bases; junction bases not matched to a gene: 3. The CDR3 nucleotides are TGTGCCAGCAGCCCTGACAGGGGGCACACCGGGGAGCTGTTTTTT. As protein: CASSPDRGHTGELFF.

The J gene is TRBJ1-3, the V gene TRBV29-1; 7 bases align to TRBD1. V shed 8 bases, J shed 5 bases, and the junction held 12 bases outside the gene matches. Germline V gene lookup returns CDR1 SQVTM and CDR2 ANQGSEA. The CDR3 sequence is 14 residues long. The CDR3 reads CSSKTGYSRNTIYF. The DNA for the CDR3 is TGCAGCTCGAAGACAGGGTATTCTAGAAACACCATATATTTT.

The V gene is TRBV29-1, the J gene TRBJ2-1, with D maybe TRBD2 (5 bases). Germline-derived CDR1 and CDR2 are SQVTM and ANQGSEA. V lost 3 bases to trimming and J lost 12 bases, with 18 bases between them. The CDR3 contains 13 residues. CDR3 coding DNA: TGCAGCGTTGACAGAGGAGGTGGATCGCGGCAGTTCTTC. Translated: CSVDRGGGSRQFF.

The rearrangement links TRBV29-1 to TRBJ2-5, with TRBD2 matching 9 bases. V trimming: 5 bases; J trimming: 4 bases; junction bases outside the gene matches: 8. Germline V gene sequence: CDR1 SQVTM, CDR2 ANQGSEA. The CDR3 is 14 amino acids. The CDR3 region is CSVLSPAGGETQYF. CDR3 bases: TGCAGCGTTTTAAGCCCAGCGGGGGGAGAGACCCAGTACTTC.

The CDR3 nucleotides are TGTGCCAGCTCACCGGAGGGGGCCTACCGCACAGATACGCAGTATTTT. Protein: CASSPEGAYRTDTQYF. V is TRBV18 and J is TRBJ2-3, with D possibly TRBD1 on 7 matching bases. Trimming stripped 3 bases from V and 1 base from J, with 14 bases between. This CDR3 is 16 amino acids long. Germline V lookup: CDR1 KGHSH, CDR2 LQKENI.

J is TRBJ2-5 and V is TRBV5-1, with D possibly being TRBD2 (5 bases). The CDR3 covers 15 residues. V lost 1 base to trimming and J lost 2 bases, with 12 bases between them. Germline V gene lookup returns CDR1 SGHRS and CDR2 YFSETQ. The CDR3 spells CASSLLSGGQETQYF. In DNA, the CDR3 is TGCGCCAGCAGCTTGTTGTCTGGCGGGCAAGAGACCCAGTACTTC.

This rearrangement joins TRBV12-5 to TRBJ2-2; TRBD1 aligns across 8 bases. Germline CDR1 reads LGHNT; CDR2 reads FRNRAP. The CDR3 is 15 amino acids. The junction had 6 bases not matched to a gene; V was cut back by 6 bases and J by 3 bases. CDR3 sequence reads: CASGRGQGYTGELFF. The CDR3 coding sequence is TGTGCTAGTGGCCGTGGACAGGGCTACACCGGGGAGCTGTTTTTT.

Only one count was recorded for this clone. The genes are TRBV13 and TRBJ1-2, with 9 bases aligning to TRBD1. This CDR3 spans 16 amino acids. Per the germline V gene, CDR1 is PRHDT and CDR2 is FYEKMQ (reference sequence). Unmatched junction bases numbered 13, after V lost 5 bases and J lost 6 bases. CDR3 in amino acids: CASSPSGTGTGDGYTF. The CDR3, as DNA: TGTGCCAGCAGCCCGTCCGGGACAGGGACGGGAGATGGCTACACCTTC.

The CDR3 region has the DNA TGTGCCAGCAGCTCTACAGGGCCAGATACGCAGTATTTT. It is translated as CASSSTGPDTQYF. This chain joins TRBV7-3 and TRBJ2-3; tentatively, D is TRBD1 (6 bases). V gave up 4 bases and J gave up 4 bases, with 9 bases separating them. The CDR3 is 13 residues long. Looked up from germline, CDR1 is SGHTA and CDR2 is FQGTGA.

V usage is TRBV19 and J usage is TRBJ1-5; D uncertain. The CDR3 runs to 16 residues. Germline assignment: CDR1 LNHDA and CDR2 SQIVND (reference sequence). Trimming cost V 1 base and J 0 bases, with 10 bases left between them. In DNA form, the CDR3 reads TGTGCCAGTAGTATAGGAACAGCCTATAGCAATCAGCCCCAGCATTTT. It translates to CASSIGTAYSNQPQHF.

The chain carries TRBV11-2 and TRBJ2-1; weak D call: TRBD1 (6 bases). CDR3 size: 14 residues. CDR1 is SGHAT, CDR2 FQNNGV, per germline. The V gene lost 5 bases and the J gene lost 6 bases, with 14 bases spanning the gap. The CDR3 DNA is TGTGCCAGCAGCCAGGGGCCCCCCATCAATGAGCAGTTCTTC. Encoded protein: CASSQGPPINEQFF.

The chain has TRBV2 and TRBJ2-7; possible D gene TRBD1, 5 bases. This CDR3 is built from 14 residues. Trimming left V 4 bases short and J 6 bases short, with 16 bases between. Germline-derived CDR1 and CDR2 are SNHLY and FYNNEI. The CDR3 sequence is CASSGPLRVGEQYF. CDR3 nucleotide sequence: TGTGCCAGCAGTGGACCCCTCAGGGTTGGCGAGCAGTACTTC.

This chain links TRBV7-2 with TRBJ1-1; 8 bases fit TRBD1. Germline V gene data show CDR1 as SGHTA and CDR2 as FQGNSA. Trimming took 5 bases from V and 4 from J; bases not matched to a gene: 12. The CDR3 consists of 16 residues. The CDR3 loop is CASSPPLGQGITEAFF. DNA of the CDR3: TGTGCCAGCAGCCCCCCGCTCGGACAGGGTATCACTGAAGCTTTCTTT.

The CDR3 is CASSLRGTGGFYGNQPQHF. The CDR3 DNA sequence: TGTGCCAGCAGCCTTAGGGGGACAGGGGGCTTCTATGGCAATCAGCCCCAGCATTTT. The chain carries TRBV7-2 and TRBJ1-5; 12 bases map to TRBD1. The germline V gene encodes CDR1 SGHTA and CDR2 FQGNSA. Trimming cost V 5 bases and J 2 bases; bases outside gene matches: 13. This CDR3 has 19 residues.